This T cell receptor beta chain originates from a study of blood T cells in healthy people across ages. A second PCR of about 7 to 12 cycles used a sample-barcoded 5' primer and a J-beta primer mix. Each cDNA molecule received a tag from a template-switch adaptor that had 12 random nucleotides. Via MiXCR, TCRdb re-called the 5' RACE reads, giving one row per CDR3 protein. The table has 1.5 million to 2 million distinct CDR3 sequences, 39% seen once. Sample donors were healthy Caucasian individuals that came from Russia, aged roughly 6 to 95. Notes on this clonotype: What it recognizes is unknown.

General observations from the study: Across the age range, TCR beta diversity per million T cells fell in a roughly linear way. Unsorted PBMCs prevented conclusive naive versus antigen-experienced comparison.

The sample was blood. The source of this sequence is a human donor in good health.

The CDR3 loop is CASNQGLDSYEQYF. DNA for the CDR3: TGTGCCAGCAACCAGGGACTAGACTCCTACGAGCAGTACTTC. V gene TRBV7-2 combines with J gene TRBJ2-7, with TRBD2 matching over 8 bases. This CDR3 spans 14 amino acids. The germline gives CDR1 SGHTA, CDR2 FQGNSA. The V gene end was trimmed by 7 bases and the J gene end by 0 bases; junction bases not matched to a gene: 5.